The 4 T cell receptor beta chains in this list originate from one sample, sequenced in a study of T-cell reconstitution after alpha-beta-depleted transplantation in children. Unique molecular identifiers tagged the TCRbeta library. Each CDR3 protein is one row after TCRdb ran MiXCR on the PCR reads. The sample shows roughly 100,000 distinct CDR3 sequences, about 7.5% of them seen only once. The specimen comprised PBMCs, sampled before TCRalphabeta/CD19-depleted stem cell transplant. These receptor sequences come from a boy aged 2-9 years with acute lymphoblastic leukemia, due to receive a stem cell transplant.

This clonotype has a handful of counts. The chain recombines TRBV7-9 with TRBJ1-4; no firm D call. CDR3 length equals 14 residues. Trimming pared 1 base from V and 7 bases from J, leaving 10 bases between. Germline assignment: CDR1 SEHNR and CDR2 FQNEAQ (reference sequence). The DNA for the CDR3 is TGTGCCAGCAGCTTAGACCCTATCGGTGAAAAACTGTTTTTT. It translates to CASSLDPIGEKLFF. Full variable domain (outside the CDR3, taken from reference TRBV7-9 and TRBJ1-4): DTGVSQNPRHKITKRGQNVTFRCDPISEHNRLYWYRQTLGQGPEFLTYFQNEAQLEKSRLLSDRFSAERPKGSFSTLEIQRTEQGDSAMYLCASSLDPIGEKLFFGSGTQLSVL.

This clonotype was counted a few times. V and J are TRBV7-9 and TRBJ1-1; tentatively, D is TRBD1 (5 bases). Germline V gene data show CDR1 as SEHNR and CDR2 as FQNEAQ (reference sequence). V gave up 7 bases and J gave up 2 bases, with 14 bases separating them. This CDR3 comprises 14 residues. The DNA of the CDR3 is TGTGCCAGCAATCCTGCAGGGCCTAACACTGAAGCTTTCTTT. This translates into CASNPAGPNTEAFF.

This clonotype has at least ten counts. This chain links TRBV20-1 with TRBJ1-6; TRBD1 matches 7 bases. V shed 5 bases and J 7 bases; nucleotides not matched to a gene: 5. The CDR3 covers 13 residues. Germline lookup yields CDR1 DFQATT and CDR2 SNEGSKA (reference sequence). The CDR3: CSARTGVNSPLHF. In DNA form, the CDR3 reads TGCAGTGCTCGGACAGGCGTCAATTCACCCCTCCACTTT.

The chain employs TRBV24-1 and TRBJ1-5; 8 bases fit TRBD1. CDR1 and CDR2 from the germline V gene are KGHDR and SFDVKD. This CDR3 contains 14 residues. The V gene end was trimmed by 6 bases and the J gene end by 6 bases; junction bases not matched to a gene: 6. CDR3: CATSPGGLVQPQHF. DNA of the CDR3: TGTGCCACCAGTCCAGGGGGCTTGGTTCAGCCCCAGCATTTT.